Each of the 24 T cell receptor beta chains below was sequenced from the same sample in a study of T-cell memory formation after mild COVID-19. TCRdb passed the 5' RACE reads through MiXCR, listing each CDR3 protein once. The data contain roughly 130,000 distinct CDR3 sequences, 15% to 20% of them seen just once; the ten biggest clones take up more than 11%. Sequencing was done on a sample of PBMCs or a T cell subset sorted from them (not recorded which). These receptors originate from an adult woman who had mild COVID-19 (a few samples of this study predate the infection). Cell type and time point are not known.

This clonotype was seen a handful of times. This chain connects TRBV5-1 to TRBJ2-7; 9 bases agree with TRBD1. This CDR3 is built from 14 residues. With 4 bases clipped from V and 3 bases from J, the junction kept 5 bases outside the gene matches. The germline V gene has CDR1 SGHRS and CDR2 YFSETQ. The CDR3 DNA is TGCGCCAGCAGCATCGGGACAGGGTACTACGAGCAGTACTTC. This translates into CASSIGTGYYEQYF.

This chain connects TRBV12-3 or TRBV12-4 to TRBJ2-3; 13 nucleotides match TRBD2. The CDR3 totals 17 residues. J gave up 5 bases and V 3 bases, and 8 bases lay outside the gene matches. The CDR3 DNA reads TGTGCCAGCAGTTTTCAACTAGCGGGAGGGCCAGGAGATACGCAGTATTTT. It yields the protein CASSFQLAGGPGDTQYF.

The chain couples TRBV20-1 to TRBJ1-4, with 7 bases matching TRBD1. The length of the CDR3 is 14 residues. Germline trimming cut 1 base from V and 4 bases from J; bases unmatched to any gene: 3. CDR1 DFQATT and CDR2 SNEGSKA come from the germline V gene (reference sequence). The DNA for the CDR3 is TGCAGTGCTAGAGTGACAGGGAATAATGAAAAACTGTTTTTT. It codes for CSARVTGNNEKLFF.

The J gene is TRBJ2-1, the V gene TRBV5-1; 7 bases align to TRBD2. The V gene end was trimmed by 0 bases and the J gene end by 7 bases; junction bases not matched to a gene: 4. Germline V gene sequence: CDR1 SGHRS, CDR2 YFSETQ. CDR3 size: 14 residues. In DNA, the CDR3 is TGCGCCAGCAGCTTGGCATGGGGGGGGAATGAGCAGTTCTTC. Residues: CASSLAWGGNEQFF.

The chain combines TRBV7-9 with TRBJ2-7; D may correspond to TRBD1 or TRBD2 (5 bases each). Looked up from germline, CDR1 is SEHNR and CDR2 is FQNEAQ (reference sequence). The V end was cut by 1 base, the J end by 2 bases, with 12 bases between. The CDR3 spans 15 residues. Here the CDR3 DNA reads TGTGCCAGCAGCTTAGTTGGGGGAACCACCTACGAGCAGTACTTC. This codes for CASSLVGGTTYEQYF.

The chain uses TRBV2 and TRBJ2-5, with TRBD2 matching over 8 bases. The CDR3 consists of 13 residues. Trimming cost V 3 bases and J 5 bases; bases outside gene matches: 2. Germline assignment: CDR1 SNHLY and CDR2 FYNNEI. The CDR3 DNA sequence: TGTGCCAGCAGTGAGCCGGGGGGGGAGACCCAGTACTTC. Translating it yields CASSEPGGETQYF.

The chain uses TRBV15 and TRBJ2-7; unclear D gene. The V end lost 4 bases, the J end lost 1 base, and 23 bases lay between the germline ends. Looked up from germline, CDR1 is LNHNV and CDR2 is YYDKDF (reference sequence). The CDR3 covers 18 residues. The CDR3 DNA follows: TGTGCCACCAGCAACCCTGACGATCCGGGTACACTTTCCTACGAGCAGTACTTC. Its protein is CATSNPDDPGTLSYEQYF.

The sample holds a few counts of this clonotype. The genes are TRBV5-1 and TRBJ2-7; TRBD2 aligns across 12 bases. CDR3 length equals 19 residues. J lost 0 bases, V lost 2 bases, and 12 bases had no gene match. Looked up from germline, CDR1 is SGHRS and CDR2 is YFSETQ. Here the CDR3 DNA reads TGCGCCAGCAGCTTATCACGACTAGCGGGAGCCGTAAGCTCCTACGAGCAGTACTTC. The encoded protein is CASSLSRLAGAVSSYEQYF.

The gene calls are TRBV7-9 and TRBJ2-5; D is unresolved. Trimming pared 2 bases from V and 0 bases from J, leaving 7 bases between. The CDR3 extends over 14 amino acids. Germline V gene lookup returns CDR1 SEHNR and CDR2 FQNEAQ (reference sequence). The CDR3 region is CASSLKEYQETQYF. The CDR3 DNA follows: TGTGCCAGCAGCTTAAAGGAGTACCAAGAGACCCAGTACTTC.

This clonotype was seen more than once but under ten times. V is TRBV11-2 and J is TRBJ2-5; TRBD1 agrees at 7 bases. Germline V gene data show CDR1 as SGHAT and CDR2 as FQNNGV. The V segment lost 1 base and the J segment 2 bases; nucleotides outside the gene matches: 7. CDR3 length: 16 residues. CDR3 sequence reads: CASSLGLGTEQETQYF. The CDR3 DNA reads TGTGCCAGCAGCTTAGGCCTCGGGACAGAGCAAGAGACCCAGTACTTC.

In this sample, this clonotype turned up many times. It is unclear where the CDR3 begins or ends on the DNA, so no DNA is shown, and the CDR3 is as TCRdb lists it. The rearrangement joins TRBV3-2 to TRBJ2-1; the table gives TRBD1 as D, unverified against the DNA. TRBV3-2 is flagged as a pseudogene. The CDR3 length equals 16 residues, ends included. This CDR3 reads CASSQFGQGAYNEQFF.

This clonotype was seen a few times. The J gene is TRBJ2-7, the V gene TRBV24-1; TRBD2 aligns across 8 bases. There are 12 residues in the CDR3. V lost 6 bases to trimming and J lost 4 bases; unmatched junction nucleotides: 1. Looked up from germline, CDR1 is KGHDR and CDR2 is SFDVKD. The CDR3 protein is CATSTGGYEQYF. Written as DNA, the CDR3 is TGTGCCACCAGTACGGGGGGGTACGAGCAGTACTTC.

This chain joins TRBV20-1 and TRBJ2-5, with 13 bases fitting TRBD2. The germline gives CDR1 DFQATT, CDR2 SNEGSKA (reference sequence). The CDR3 runs to 15 residues. Unmatched junction bases numbered 5, after V lost 3 bases and J lost 4 bases. This CDR3 is CSARPTSGRPETQYF. The CDR3 DNA reads as TGCAGTGCTAGGCCGACTAGCGGGAGGCCAGAGACCCAGTACTTC.

This clonotype was detected a few times. This rearrangement joins TRBV3-1 to TRBJ1-3, with TRBD1 matching 7 bases. J gave up 4 bases and V 2 bases, and 5 bases lay outside the gene matches. From germline, CDR1 is LGHDT and CDR2 YNNKEL (reference sequence). The CDR3 extends over 15 amino acids. CDR3: CASSQTGVRGNTIYF. CDR3 coding DNA: TGTGCCAGCAGCCAAACAGGGGTCCGAGGAAACACCATATATTTT.

The V call is TRBV5-4, the J call TRBJ2-7, with 11 bases aligning to TRBD2. Germline V gene lookup returns CDR1 SGHNT and CDR2 YYREEE (reference sequence). V lost 0 bases and J lost 0; bases outside the gene matches: 2. This CDR3 is built from 16 residues. Written as DNA, the CDR3 is TGTGCCAGCAGCTTGGGGGGACTAGCGGTCTCCTACGAGCAGTACTTC. Translation gives CASSLGGLAVSYEQYF.

This clonotype was counted between two and nine times. V is TRBV4-1 and J is TRBJ2-7; weak D call: TRBD2 (5 bases). Per germline, CDR1 MGHRA and CDR2 YSYEKL. The CDR3 sequence is 15 residues long. Trimming shortened V by 1 base and J by 2 bases, and 12 bases separated the two germline ends. The CDR3 loop is CASSQAGVLTYEQYF. For the CDR3, the DNA is TGCGCCAGCAGCCAAGCCGGGGTCCTAACCTACGAGCAGTACTTC.

This clonotype has a handful of counts. The chain uses TRBV4-1 and TRBJ2-7; D unclear. CDR1 is MGHRA and CDR2 is YSYEKL in the germline V gene. The CDR3 loop spans 13 amino acids. Trimming stripped 3 bases from V and 5 bases from J, with 11 bases between. CDR3 in amino acids: CASSQKGIHEQYF. DNA of the CDR3: TGCGCCAGCAGCCAGAAGGGCATTCACGAGCAGTACTTC.

The V call is TRBV4-1, the J call TRBJ1-2, with D possibly being TRBD1 (6 bases). Germline V gene lookup returns CDR1 MGHRA and CDR2 YSYEKL. V lost 0 bases and J 8 bases, leaving 13 bases between the germline ends. The CDR3 loop spans 14 amino acids. The CDR3 coding sequence is TGCGCCAGCAGCCAAGAACAGGGAGGAGGAGGCTACACCTTC. Residues: CASSQEQGGGGYTF.

In its sample, this clonotype was seen a few times. The V call is TRBV12-3 or TRBV12-4, the J call TRBJ1-5; the D is unclear. The CDR3 consists of 11 residues. The ends were cut back, 4 bases at V and 6 bases at J, with 4 bases in the middle. In DNA form, the CDR3 reads TGTGCCAGCAGTTCCGGTCAGCCCCAGCATTTT. Translated, it gives CASSSGQPQHF.

The table lists this clonotype with a few counts. This sequence joins TRBV7-6 and TRBJ2-3, with 10 bases lining up with TRBD2. CDR3 length: 17 amino acids. The ends lost 2 bases at V and 4 bases at J; junction bases unmatched: 9. In germline, CDR1 is SGHVS, CDR2 FNYEAQ. The DNA for the CDR3 is TGTGCCAGCAGCTTATATCTAGCGGGAGAGGAGGCAGATACGCAGTATTTT. Translating gives CASSLYLAGEEADTQYF.

The DNA for the CDR3 is TGCGCCAGCAGCCAAGATGAAGGTCTTTATGGCTACACCTTC. It specifies CASSQDEGLYGYTF. V usage is TRBV4-1 and J usage is TRBJ1-2; unclear D gene. The CDR3 is 14 amino acids. The V end lost 0 bases, the J end lost 5 bases, and 10 bases lay between the germline ends. The germline gives CDR1 MGHRA, CDR2 YSYEKL.

This clonotype has just a few counts. The V call is TRBV6-2 or TRBV6-3, the J call TRBJ2-1; either TRBD1 or TRBD2 may fit D (5 bases each). V lost 2 bases and J lost 4, with 12 bases in between. The CDR3 loop spans 15 amino acids. CDR1 is MNHEY and CDR2 is SVGEGT in the germline V gene. The CDR3 DNA is TGTGCCAGCAGTTACGGGGGACCCCGATACAATGAGCAGTTCTTC. Its protein is CASSYGGPRYNEQFF.

The V and J genes are TRBV7-9 and TRBJ2-3, with 12 bases aligning to TRBD1. CDR3 size: 14 residues. Germline V CDR1 and CDR2: SEHNR, FQNEAQ (reference sequence). The J segment lost 5 bases and the V segment lost 5 bases, leaving 2 bases of the junction unmatched. In nucleotides, the CDR3 is TGTGCCAGCAGCCGGGACAGGGGGCAAGATACGCAGTATTTT. Translating it yields CASSRDRGQDTQYF.

This clonotype turned up a few times. The CDR3 sequence is CSVEGTGTYEQYF. CDR3 bases: TGCAGCGTTGAAGGTACAGGGACCTACGAGCAGTACTTC. V gene TRBV29-1 combines with J gene TRBJ2-7, with a tentative D call TRBD1 (6 bases). The germline V gene encodes CDR1 SQVTM and CDR2 ANQGSEA. V was cut by 1 base and J by 2 bases, with 9 bases left in between. The CDR3 covers 13 residues.